Described below is a single T cell receptor beta chain sequence and its context. The sample belongs to a study of T cells in Graves' hyperthyroidism and ophthalmopathy. After removal of 10 bases from V and 0 bases from J, the junction contained 14 bases not matched to a gene. The V gene's germline CDR1 is MNHNS and CDR2 SASEGT. The length of the CDR3 is 16 residues. PBMCs were derived from 7.5 to 10 ml fresh peripheral blood. There were TCR beta CDR3 regions amplified from RNA transcripts. Using the HTBI primer set, a first-round RT-PCR was run on the TCR CDR3. A single record per CDR3 protein comes from TCRdb applying MiXCR to the multiplex PCR reads. The data hold more than 450,000 distinct CDR3 sequences, with about 20% observed a single time.

The source of this sequence is a middle-aged man with Graves' ophthalmopathy. Sequencing was carried out using blood. The rearrangement joins TRBV6-1 to TRBJ1-1; 7 bases match TRBD1. The CDR3, as DNA: TGTGCCACCCGTGTCACGACAGGGCCGATGAACACTGAAGCTTTCTTT. Its protein product is CATRVTTGPMNTEAFF.